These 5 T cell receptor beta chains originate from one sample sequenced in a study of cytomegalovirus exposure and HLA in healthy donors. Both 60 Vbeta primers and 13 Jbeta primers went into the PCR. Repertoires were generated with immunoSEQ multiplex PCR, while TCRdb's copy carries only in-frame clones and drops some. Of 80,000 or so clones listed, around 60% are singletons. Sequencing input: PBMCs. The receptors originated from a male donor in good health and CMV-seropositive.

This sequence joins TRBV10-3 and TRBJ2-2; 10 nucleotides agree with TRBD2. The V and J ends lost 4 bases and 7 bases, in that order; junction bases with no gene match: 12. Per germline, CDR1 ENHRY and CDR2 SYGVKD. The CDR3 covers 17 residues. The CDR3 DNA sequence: TGTGCCATCAGTGCTACACCAAGCGGGAGGGCCGTCGGGGAGCTGTTTTTT. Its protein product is CAISATPSGRAVGELFF.

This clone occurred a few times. The CDR3: CSAGNEKLFF. CDR3 nucleotide sequence: TGCAGCGCCGGGAATGAAAAACTGTTTTTT. The V gene is TRBV29-1, the J gene TRBJ1-4, with D uncertain. The CDR3 sequence is 10 residues long. Germline assignment: CDR1 SQVTM and CDR2 ANQGSEA. V lost 7 bases, J lost 5 bases, and 5 bases lay in between.

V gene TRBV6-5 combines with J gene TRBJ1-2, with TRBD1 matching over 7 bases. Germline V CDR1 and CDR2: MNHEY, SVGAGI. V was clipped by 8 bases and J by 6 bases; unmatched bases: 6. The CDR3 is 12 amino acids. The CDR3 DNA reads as TGTGCCAGCTCTGACAGGGTGAATGGCTACACCTTC. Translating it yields CASSDRVNGYTF.

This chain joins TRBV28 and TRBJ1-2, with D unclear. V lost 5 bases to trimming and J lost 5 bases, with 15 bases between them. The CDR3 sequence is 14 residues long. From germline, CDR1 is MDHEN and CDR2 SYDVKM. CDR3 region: CASSPPGGVYGYTF. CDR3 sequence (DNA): TGTGCCAGCAGTCCGCCGGGCGGGGTATATGGCTACACCTTC.

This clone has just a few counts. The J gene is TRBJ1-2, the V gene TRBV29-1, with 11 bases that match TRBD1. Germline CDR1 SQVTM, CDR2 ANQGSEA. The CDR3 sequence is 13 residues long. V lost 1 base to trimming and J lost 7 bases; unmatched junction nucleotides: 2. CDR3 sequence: CSVEGGQGGGYTF. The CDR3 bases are TGCAGCGTTGAAGGGGGACAGGGGGGTGGCTACACCTTC.